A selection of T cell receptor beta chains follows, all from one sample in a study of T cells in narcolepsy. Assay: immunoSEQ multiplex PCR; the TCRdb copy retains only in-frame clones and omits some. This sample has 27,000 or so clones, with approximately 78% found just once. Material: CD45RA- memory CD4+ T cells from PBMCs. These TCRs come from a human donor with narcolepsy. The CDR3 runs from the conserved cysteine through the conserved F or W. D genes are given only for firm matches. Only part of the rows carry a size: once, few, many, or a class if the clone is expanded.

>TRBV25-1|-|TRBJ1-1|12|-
CASKGQNAEAFF
TGTGCCAGCAAGGGGCAGAACGCTGAAGCTTTCTTT
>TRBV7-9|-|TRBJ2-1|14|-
CASRDKSKLNEQFF
TGTGCCAGCAGAGATAAGAGCAAGCTTAATGAGCAGTTCTTC
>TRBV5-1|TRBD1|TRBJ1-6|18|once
CASSLGRLGTGDNSPLHF
TGCGCCAGCAGCTTGGGGCGTTTGGGGACAGGGGATAATTCACCCCTCCACTTT
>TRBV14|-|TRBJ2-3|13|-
CASSQGLQGTQYF
TGTGCCAGCAGCCAAGGGCTGCAGGGTACGCAGTATTTT
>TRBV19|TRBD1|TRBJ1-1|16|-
CASSTRQGARAPEAFF
TGTGCCAGTAGTACGAGACAGGGGGCTCGCGCGCCTGAAGCTTTCTTT
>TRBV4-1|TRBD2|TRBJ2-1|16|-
CASSQVAGSPYNEQFF
TGCGCCAGCAGCCAGGTAGCGGGGAGCCCCTACAATGAGCAGTTCTTC
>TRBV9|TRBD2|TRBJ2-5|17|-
CASSVGRLAGGVETQYF
TGTGCCAGCAGCGTAGGTCGGCTAGCGGGGGGAGTAGAGACCCAGTACTTC
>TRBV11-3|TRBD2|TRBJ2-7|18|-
CASSLDGTSGGPNYEQYF
TGTGCCAGCAGCTTAGATGGGACTAGCGGGGGGCCGAACTACGAGCAGTACTTC
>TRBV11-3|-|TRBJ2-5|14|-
CASSARRGQETQYF
TGTGCCAGCAGCGCGCGAAGGGGCCAAGAGACCCAGTACTTC
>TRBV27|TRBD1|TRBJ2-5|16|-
CASSFPFDRDRTTQYF
TGTGCCAGCAGTTTCCCCTTCGACCGGGACAGGACCACCCAGTACTTC
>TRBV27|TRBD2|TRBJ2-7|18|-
CASSLSGTSGAFSYEQYF
TGTGCCAGCAGTTTATCAGGGACTAGCGGGGCGTTCTCCTACGAGCAGTACTTC
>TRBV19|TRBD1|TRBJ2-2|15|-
CASSTSGTVTGELFF
TGTGCCAGTAGTACCTCCGGGACAGTTACCGGGGAGCTGTTTTTT
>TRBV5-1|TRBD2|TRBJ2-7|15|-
CASSLGGSGGAPPYF
TGCGCCAGCAGCTTGGGCGGTAGCGGGGGGGCCCCACCGTACTTC
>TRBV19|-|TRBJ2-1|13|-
CASSHPTRDGQFF
TGTGCCAGTAGTCATCCTACACGAGATGGGCAGTTCTTC
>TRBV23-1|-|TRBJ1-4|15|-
CASSQGVRVGEKLFF
TGCGCCAGCAGTCAAGGGGTCCGGGTTGGTGAAAAACTGTTTTTT
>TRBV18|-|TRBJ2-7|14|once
CASSPRTEFYEQYF
TGTGCCAGCTCACCTAGAACAGAGTTCTACGAGCAGTACTTC
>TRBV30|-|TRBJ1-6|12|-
CAWMNSVSPLHF
TGTGCCTGGATGAACAGCGTTTCACCCCTCCACTTT
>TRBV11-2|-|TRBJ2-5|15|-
CASSLIWQTQETQYF
TGTGCCAGCAGCTTAATTTGGCAGACCCAAGAGACCCAGTACTTC
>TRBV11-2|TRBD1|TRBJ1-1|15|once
CASSFLETGDTEAFF
TGTGCCAGCAGCTTCCTCGAGACAGGGGACACTGAAGCTTTCTTT
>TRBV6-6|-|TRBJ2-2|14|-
CASRVDRTTGELFF
TGTGCCAGCAGGGTTGACAGGACCACCGGGGAGCTGTTTTTT
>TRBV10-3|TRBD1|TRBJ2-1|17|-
CAISDPRTGSPYNEQFF
TGTGCCATCAGTGACCCCCGGACAGGGAGCCCCTACAATGAGCAGTTCTTC
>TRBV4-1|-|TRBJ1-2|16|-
CASSQRAWDPSDGYTF
TGCGCCAGCAGCCAAAGAGCGTGGGACCCTTCGGATGGCTACACCTTC
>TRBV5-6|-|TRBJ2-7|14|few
CASSSTQGSYEQYF
TGTGCCAGCAGCTCGACGCAGGGCTCCTACGAGCAGTACTTC
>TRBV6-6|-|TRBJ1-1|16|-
CASSYSQGGVNTEAFF
TGTGCCAGCAGTTACTCACAGGGTGGGGTGAACACTGAAGCTTTCTTT
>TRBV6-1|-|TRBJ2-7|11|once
CASSPTYEQYF
TGTGCCAGCAGTCCCACCTACGAGCAGTACTTC
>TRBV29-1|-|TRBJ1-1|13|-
CSVNRDLNTEAFF
TGCAGCGTAAACAGGGATTTAAACACTGAAGCTTTCTTT
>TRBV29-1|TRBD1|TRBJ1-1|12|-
CSADRGDTEAFF
TGCAGCGCCGACAGGGGCGACACTGAAGCTTTCTTT
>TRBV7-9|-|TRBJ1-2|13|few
CASSLNRAGGYTF
TGTGCCAGCAGCCTTAACAGGGCGGGGGGCTACACCTTC
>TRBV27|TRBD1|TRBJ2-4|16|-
CASSTIRDRGIGIQYF
TGTGCCAGCAGCACGATCAGGGACAGGGGAATCGGTATTCAGTACTTC
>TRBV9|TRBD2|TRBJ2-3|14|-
CASSLREVTDTQYF
TGTGCCAGCAGCCTACGGGAGGTCACAGATACGCAGTATTTT
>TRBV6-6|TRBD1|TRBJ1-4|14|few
CASSYRDRGEKLFF
TGTGCCAGCAGTTACAGGGACAGAGGGGAAAAACTGTTTTTT
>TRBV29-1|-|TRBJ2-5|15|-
CSVEDPGGSQETQYF
TGCAGCGTTGAAGATCCGGGGGGCAGCCAAGAGACCCAGTACTTC
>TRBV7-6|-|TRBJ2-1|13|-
CASSLDTSNEQFF
TGTGCCAGCAGCTTAGATACCAGCAATGAGCAGTTCTTC
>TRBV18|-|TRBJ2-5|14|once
CASSPSVGEETQYF
TGTGCCAGCTCACCCTCCGTGGGTGAAGAGACCCAGTACTTC
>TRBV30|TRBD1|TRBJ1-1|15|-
CAWRGGRQGFTEAFF
TGTGCCTGGCGGGGGGGGAGACAGGGGTTCACTGAAGCTTTCTTT
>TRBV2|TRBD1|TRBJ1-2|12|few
CASRGTGTGYTF
TGTGCCAGCAGGGGGACAGGGACTGGCTACACCTTC
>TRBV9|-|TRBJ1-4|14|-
CASSPDTGREKLFF
TGTGCCAGCAGCCCAGACACGGGTCGTGAAAAACTGTTTTTT
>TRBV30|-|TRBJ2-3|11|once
CAWSSRDTQYF
TGTGCCTGGAGTTCTAGAGATACGCAGTATTTT
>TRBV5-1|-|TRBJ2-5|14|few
CASSLDPGRETQYF
TGCGCCAGCAGCTTGGATCCGGGTAGGGAGACCCAGTACTTC
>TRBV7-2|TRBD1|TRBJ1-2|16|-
CASSPSFKGQNYGYTF
TGTGCCAGCAGCCCTTCTTTTAAGGGACAGAACTATGGCTACACCTTC
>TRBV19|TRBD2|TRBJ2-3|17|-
CASSSDSGGYSTDTQYF
TGTGCCAGTAGTAGCGACAGCGGGGGATACAGCACAGATACGCAGTATTTT
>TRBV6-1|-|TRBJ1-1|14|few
CASSEARGRGEAFF
TGTGCCAGCAGTGAAGCGCGAGGGAGGGGGGAGGCTTTCTTT
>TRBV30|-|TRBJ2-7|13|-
CAVPGPSSYEQYF
TGTGCCGTCCCGGGACCCAGCTCCTACGAGCAGTACTTC
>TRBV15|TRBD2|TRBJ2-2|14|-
CATSRGGDTGELFF
TGTGCCACCAGCAGGGGGGGGGACACCGGGGAGCTGTTTTTT
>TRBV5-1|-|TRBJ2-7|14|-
CASSLEQGKYEQYF
TGCGCCAGCAGCTTGGAACAGGGAAAATACGAGCAGTACTTC
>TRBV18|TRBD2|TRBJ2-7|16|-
CASSPGAAGGPHEQYF
TGTGCCAGCTCACCAGGGGCGGCGGGGGGGCCTCACGAGCAGTACTTC
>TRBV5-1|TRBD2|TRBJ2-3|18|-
CASSLGLAGAKSTDTQYF
TGCGCCAGCAGCTTAGGACTAGCGGGGGCCAAGAGCACAGATACGCAGTATTTT
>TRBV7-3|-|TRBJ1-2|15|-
CASSLDRGQRDGYTF
TGTGCCAGCAGCTTAGATCGGGGGCAAAGGGATGGCTACACCTTC